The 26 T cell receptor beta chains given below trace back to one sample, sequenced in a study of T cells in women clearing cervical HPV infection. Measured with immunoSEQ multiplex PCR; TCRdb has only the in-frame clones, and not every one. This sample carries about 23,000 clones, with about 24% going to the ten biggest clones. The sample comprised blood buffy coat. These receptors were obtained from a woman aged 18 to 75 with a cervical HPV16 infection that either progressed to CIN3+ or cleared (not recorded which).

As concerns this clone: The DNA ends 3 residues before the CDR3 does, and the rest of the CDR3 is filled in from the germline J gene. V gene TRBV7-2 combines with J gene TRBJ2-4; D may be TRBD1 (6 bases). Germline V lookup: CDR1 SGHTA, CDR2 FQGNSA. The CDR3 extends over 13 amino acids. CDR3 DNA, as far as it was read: TGTGCCAGCAGCTTAGGGGTACGGACAGCT. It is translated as CASSLGVRTA. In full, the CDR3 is CASSLGVRTAQYF.

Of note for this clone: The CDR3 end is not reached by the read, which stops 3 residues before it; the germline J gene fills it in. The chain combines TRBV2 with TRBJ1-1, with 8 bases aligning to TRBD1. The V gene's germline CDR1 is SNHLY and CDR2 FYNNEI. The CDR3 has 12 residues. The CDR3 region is CASSVQGGPAFF. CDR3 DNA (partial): TGTGCCAGCAGTGTACAGGGGGGGCCA. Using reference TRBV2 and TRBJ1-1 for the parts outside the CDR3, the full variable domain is EPEVTQTPSHQVTQMGQEVILRCVPISNHLYFYWYRQILGQKVEFLVSFYNNEISEKSEIFDDQFSVERPDGSNFTLKIRSTKLEDSAMYFCASSVQGGPAFFGQGTRLTVV.

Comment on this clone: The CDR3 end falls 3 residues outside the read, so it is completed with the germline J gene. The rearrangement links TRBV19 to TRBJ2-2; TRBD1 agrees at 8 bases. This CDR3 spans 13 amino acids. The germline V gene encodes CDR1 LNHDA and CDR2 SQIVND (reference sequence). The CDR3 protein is CASTGTGGEKLFF. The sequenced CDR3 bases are TGTGCCAGTACCGGGACAGGAGGGGAAAAG.

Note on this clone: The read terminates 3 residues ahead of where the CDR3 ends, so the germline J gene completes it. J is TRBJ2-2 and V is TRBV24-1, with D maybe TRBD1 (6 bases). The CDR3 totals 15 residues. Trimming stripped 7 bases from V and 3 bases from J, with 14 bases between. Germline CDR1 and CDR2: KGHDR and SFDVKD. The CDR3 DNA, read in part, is TGTGCCACCAGACCAGGGGCGCGGGACACCGGGGAG. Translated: CATRPGARDTGE. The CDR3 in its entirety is CATRPGARDTGELFF.

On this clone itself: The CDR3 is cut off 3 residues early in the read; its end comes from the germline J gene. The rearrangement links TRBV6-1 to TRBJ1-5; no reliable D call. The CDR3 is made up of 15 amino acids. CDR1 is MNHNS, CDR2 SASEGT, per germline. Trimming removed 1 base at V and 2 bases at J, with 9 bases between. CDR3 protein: CASSEDPSGNQPQHF. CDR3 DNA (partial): TGTGCCAGCAGTGAAGACCCCAGTGGCAATCAGCCC.

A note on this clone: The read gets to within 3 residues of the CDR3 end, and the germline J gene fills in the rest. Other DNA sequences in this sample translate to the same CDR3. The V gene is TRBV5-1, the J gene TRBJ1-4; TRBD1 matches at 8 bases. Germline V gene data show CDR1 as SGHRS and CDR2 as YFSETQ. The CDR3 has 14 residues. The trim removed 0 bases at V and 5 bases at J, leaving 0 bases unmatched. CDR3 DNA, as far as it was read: TGCGCCAGCAGCTTGGGACAGGGGAATGAAAAA. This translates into CASSLGQGNEK. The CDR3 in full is CASSLGQGNEKLFF.

CDR3 loop: CASSLVGPRVTTYEQYF. CDR3 DNA, as far as it was read: TGCGCCAGCAGCTTGGTGGGCCCCAGGGTGACCACCTACGAG. V usage is TRBV5-1 and J usage is TRBJ2-7; possible D gene TRBD1, 5 bases. The missing CDR3 end, 3 residues past where the read stops, is filled in from the germline J gene. Germline-derived CDR1 and CDR2 are SGHRS and YFSETQ. The CDR3 length is 17 residues. V lost 0 bases and J 2 bases, leaving 18 bases between the germline ends.

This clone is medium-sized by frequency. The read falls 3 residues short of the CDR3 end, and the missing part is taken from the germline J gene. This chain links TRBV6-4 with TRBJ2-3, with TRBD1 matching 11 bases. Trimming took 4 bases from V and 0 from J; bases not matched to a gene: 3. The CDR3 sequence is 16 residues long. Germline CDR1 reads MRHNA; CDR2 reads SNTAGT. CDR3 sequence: CASSGGTGGSTDTQYF. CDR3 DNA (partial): TGTGCCAGCAGTGGGGGGACAGGGGGAAGCACAGATACG.

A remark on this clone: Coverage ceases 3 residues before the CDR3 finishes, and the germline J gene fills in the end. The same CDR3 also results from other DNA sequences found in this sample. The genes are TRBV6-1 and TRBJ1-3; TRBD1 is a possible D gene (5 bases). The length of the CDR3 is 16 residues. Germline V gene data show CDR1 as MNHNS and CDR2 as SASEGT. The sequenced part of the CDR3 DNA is TGTGCCAGCAGTGAATCAAAAACCATGGACACCAGCCCG. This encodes CASSESKTMDTSP. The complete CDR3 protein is CASSESKTMDTSPIYF.

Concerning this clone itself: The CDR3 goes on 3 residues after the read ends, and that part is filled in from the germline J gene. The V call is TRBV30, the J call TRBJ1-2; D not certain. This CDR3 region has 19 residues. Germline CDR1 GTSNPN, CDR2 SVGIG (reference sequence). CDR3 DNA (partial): TGTGCCTGGAGTTACATGGGCGGGAAAAGGAGCCTAGCCAAAAACATC. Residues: CAWSYMGGKRSLAKNI. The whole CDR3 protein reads CAWSYMGGKRSLAKNIYTF. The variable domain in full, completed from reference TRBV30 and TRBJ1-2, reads SQTIHQWPATLVQPVGSPLSLECTVEGTSNPNLYWYRQAAGRGLQLLFYSVGIGQISSEVPQNLSASRPQDRQFILSSKKLLLSDSGFYLCAWSYMGGKRSLAKNIYTFGSGTRLTVV.

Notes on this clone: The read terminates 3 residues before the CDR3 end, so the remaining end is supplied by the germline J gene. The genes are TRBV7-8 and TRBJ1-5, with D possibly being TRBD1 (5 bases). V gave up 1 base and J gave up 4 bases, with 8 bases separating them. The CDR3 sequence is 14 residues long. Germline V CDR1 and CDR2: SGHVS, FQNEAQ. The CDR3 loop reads CASSLGGLNQPQHF. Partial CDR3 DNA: TGTGCCAGCAGCTTAGGGGGCTTGAATCAGCCC. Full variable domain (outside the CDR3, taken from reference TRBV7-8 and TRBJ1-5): GAGVSQSPRYKVAKRGQDVALRCDPISGHVSLFWYQQALGQGPEFLTYFQNEAQLDKSGLPSDRFFAERPEGSVSTLKIQRTQQEDSAVYLCASSLGGLNQPQHFGDGTRLSIL.

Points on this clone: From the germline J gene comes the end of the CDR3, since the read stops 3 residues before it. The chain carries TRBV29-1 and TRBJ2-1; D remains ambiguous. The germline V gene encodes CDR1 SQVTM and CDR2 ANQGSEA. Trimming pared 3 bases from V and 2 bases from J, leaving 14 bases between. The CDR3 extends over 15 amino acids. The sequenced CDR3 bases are TGCAGCGTTGAGTTGAAGGCTGTTACCTACAATGAG. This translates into CSVELKAVTYNE. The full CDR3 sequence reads CSVELKAVTYNEQFF.

The sequenced CDR3 bases are TGTGCCAGCAGCCCCCTTGGGGGCATTAATGGC. This gives the protein CASSPLGGING. The complete CDR3 reads CASSPLGGINGYTF. The chain has TRBV28 and TRBJ1-2, with D possibly TRBD1 on 6 matching bases. From the germline J gene comes the end of the CDR3, since the read stops 3 residues before it. V was shortened by 6 bases and J by 6 bases, with 17 bases between the two germline ends. Per the germline V gene, CDR1 is MDHEN and CDR2 is SYDVKM. The CDR3 contains 14 residues.

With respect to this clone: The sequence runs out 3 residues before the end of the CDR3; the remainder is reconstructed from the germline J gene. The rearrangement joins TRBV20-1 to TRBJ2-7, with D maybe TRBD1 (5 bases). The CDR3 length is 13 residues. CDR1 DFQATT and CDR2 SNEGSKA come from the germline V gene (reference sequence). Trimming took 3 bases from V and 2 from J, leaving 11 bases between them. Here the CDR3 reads CSARWGRAYEQYF. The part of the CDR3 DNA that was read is TGCAGTGCTAGGTGGGGCAGAGCCTACGAG.

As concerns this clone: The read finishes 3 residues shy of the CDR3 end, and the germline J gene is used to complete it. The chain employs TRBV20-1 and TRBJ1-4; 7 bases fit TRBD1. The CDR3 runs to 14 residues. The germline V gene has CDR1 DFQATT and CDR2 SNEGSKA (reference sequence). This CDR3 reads CSARGGTDNSPLFF. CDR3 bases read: TGCAGTGCTAGAGGGGGGACAGATAATTCACCA.

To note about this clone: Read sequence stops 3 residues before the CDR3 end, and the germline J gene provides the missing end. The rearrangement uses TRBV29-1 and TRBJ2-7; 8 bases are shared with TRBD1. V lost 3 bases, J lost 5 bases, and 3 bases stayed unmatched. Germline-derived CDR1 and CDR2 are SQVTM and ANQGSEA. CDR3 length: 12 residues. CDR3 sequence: CSVDRGQDEQYF. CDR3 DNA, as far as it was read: TGCAGCGTTGACAGGGGGCAGGACGAG.

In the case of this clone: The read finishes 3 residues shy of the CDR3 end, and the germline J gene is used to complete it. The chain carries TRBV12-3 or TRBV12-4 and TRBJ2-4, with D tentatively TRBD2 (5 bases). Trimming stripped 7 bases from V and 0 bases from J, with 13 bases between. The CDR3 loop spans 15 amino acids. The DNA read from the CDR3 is TGTGCCAGCACCCTTTCTGAGGGAGCCAAAAACATT. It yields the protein CASTLSEGAKNI. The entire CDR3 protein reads CASTLSEGAKNIQYF.

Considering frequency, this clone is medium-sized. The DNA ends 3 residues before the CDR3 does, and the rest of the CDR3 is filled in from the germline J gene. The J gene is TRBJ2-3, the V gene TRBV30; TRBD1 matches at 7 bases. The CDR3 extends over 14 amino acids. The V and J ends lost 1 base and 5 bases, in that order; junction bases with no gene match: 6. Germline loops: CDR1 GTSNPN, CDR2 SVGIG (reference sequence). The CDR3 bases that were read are TGTGCCTGGAGTGCAGGGGGTTCTAGAGATACG. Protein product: CAWSAGGSRDT. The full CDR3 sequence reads CAWSAGGSRDTQYF.

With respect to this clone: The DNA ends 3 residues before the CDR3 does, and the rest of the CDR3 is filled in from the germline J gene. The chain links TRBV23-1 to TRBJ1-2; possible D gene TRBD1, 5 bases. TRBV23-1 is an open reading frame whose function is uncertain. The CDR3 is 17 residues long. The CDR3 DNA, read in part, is TGCGCCAGCAGTCCAAATTCCTCAGGGAGGGGCAACTACGAC. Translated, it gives CASSPNSSGRGNYD. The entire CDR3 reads CASSPNSSGRGNYDYTF.

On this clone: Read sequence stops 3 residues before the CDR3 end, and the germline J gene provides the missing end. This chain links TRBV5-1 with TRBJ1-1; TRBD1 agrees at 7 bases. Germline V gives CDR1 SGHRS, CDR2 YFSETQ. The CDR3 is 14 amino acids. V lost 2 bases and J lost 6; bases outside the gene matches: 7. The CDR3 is CASSFGVQGSEAFF. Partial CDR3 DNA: TGCGCCAGCAGCTTTGGGGTACAGGGGTCTGAA.

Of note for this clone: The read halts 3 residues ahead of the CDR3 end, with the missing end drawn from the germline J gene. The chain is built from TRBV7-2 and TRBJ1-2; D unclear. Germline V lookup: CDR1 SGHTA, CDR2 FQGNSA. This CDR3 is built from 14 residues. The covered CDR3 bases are TGTGCCAGCAGCTTAGCGGGCAACTCCTACGAC. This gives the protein CASSLAGNSYD. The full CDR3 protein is CASSLAGNSYDYTF.

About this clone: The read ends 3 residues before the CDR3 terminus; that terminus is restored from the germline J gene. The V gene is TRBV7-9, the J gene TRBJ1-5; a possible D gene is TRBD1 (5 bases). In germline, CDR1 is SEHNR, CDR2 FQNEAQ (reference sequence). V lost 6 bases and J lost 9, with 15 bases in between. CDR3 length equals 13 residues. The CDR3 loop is CASSNLGPLPQHF. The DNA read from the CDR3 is TGTGCCAGCAGTAATTTGGGGCCGTTGCCC. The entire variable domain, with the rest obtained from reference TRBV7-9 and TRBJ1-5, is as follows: DTGVSQNPRHKITKRGQNVTFRCDPISEHNRLYWYRQTLGQGPEFLTYFQNEAQLEKSRLLSDRFSAERPKGSFSTLEIQRTEQGDSAMYLCASSNLGPLPQHFGDGTRLSIL.

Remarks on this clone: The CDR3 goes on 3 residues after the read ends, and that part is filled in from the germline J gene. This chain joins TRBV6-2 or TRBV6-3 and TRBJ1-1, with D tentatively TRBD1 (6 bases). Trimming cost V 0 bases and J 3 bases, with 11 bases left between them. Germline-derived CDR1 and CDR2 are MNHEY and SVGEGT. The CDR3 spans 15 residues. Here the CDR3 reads CASSYSWTDHTEAFF. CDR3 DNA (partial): TGTGCCAGCAGTTACTCGTGGACAGATCACACTGAA.

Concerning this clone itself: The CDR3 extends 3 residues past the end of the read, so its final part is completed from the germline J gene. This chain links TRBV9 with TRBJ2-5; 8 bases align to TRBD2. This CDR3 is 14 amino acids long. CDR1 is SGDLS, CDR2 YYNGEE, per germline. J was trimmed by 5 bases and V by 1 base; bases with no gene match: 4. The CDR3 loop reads CASSVSGLAETQYF. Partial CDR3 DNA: TGTGCCAGCAGCGTATCCGGACTAGCTGAGACC.

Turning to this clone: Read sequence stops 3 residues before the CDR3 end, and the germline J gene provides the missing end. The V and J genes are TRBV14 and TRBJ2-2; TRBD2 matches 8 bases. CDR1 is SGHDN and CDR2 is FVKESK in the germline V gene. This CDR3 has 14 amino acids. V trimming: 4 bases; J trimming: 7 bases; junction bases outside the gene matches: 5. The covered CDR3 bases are TGTGCCAGCAGCCTCCATAGCGGGGTCGGGGAG. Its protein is CASSLHSGVGE. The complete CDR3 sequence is CASSLHSGVGELFF.

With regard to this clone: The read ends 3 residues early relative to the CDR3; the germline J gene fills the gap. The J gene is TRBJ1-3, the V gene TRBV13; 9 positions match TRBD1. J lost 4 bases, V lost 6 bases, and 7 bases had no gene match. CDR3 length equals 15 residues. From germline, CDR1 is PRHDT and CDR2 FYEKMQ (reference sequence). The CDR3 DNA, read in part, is TGTGCCAGCAGTCGGGGACAGGGAGCCGGAAACACC. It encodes CASSRGQGAGNT. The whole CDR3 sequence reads CASSRGQGAGNTIYF. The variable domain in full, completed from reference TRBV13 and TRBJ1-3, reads AAGVIQSPRHLIKEKRETATLKCYPIPRHDTVYWYQQGPGQDPQFLISFYEKMQSDKGSIPDRFSAQQFSDYHSELNMSSLELGDSALYFCASSRGQGAGNTIYFGEGSWLTVV.